The T cell receptor (beta chain) described here comes from a study of Tregs in tolerant kidney transplant recipients (dated by TCRdb to between 2018 and 2021). As for the study more broadly: Before combined kidney and bone marrow transplantation, this study identified donor-specific regulatory T cells using TCRbeta sequencing and then followed those same cells after transplant. The study at large found these results: Because only a small number of patients were included, the study had limitations, and the results will need to be validated in larger populations as well as under other immunosuppression protocols. Biological reproducibility was not directly assessed, although technical replication error appeared to be minimal. PCR primers changed over time for some patients, so nucleotide-level comparison across those patients' samples was not possible. In tolerant patients, the expansion of donor-specific Tregs was greater than global Treg expansion, suggesting that the expansion was antigen-driven rather than nonspecific. The most biologically relevant and donor-specific TCRbeta repertoire appeared to be identified by expanding Tregs with activated donor B cells.

The transplants used related donors along with nonmyeloablative bone marrow transplantation, and in the human trials mixed chimerism was transient. Thawed PBMCs were FACS-sorted into unstimulated Tregs (CD4+CD25+CD127-), CD4+ non-Tregs (CD4+CD25-), CD4 cells and CD8 cells. Patients were a few combined kidney and bone marrow transplant recipients from the ITN036ST trial, and only these trial subjects had samples available. Healthy control blood was processed by Ficoll density gradient to PBMCs and cryopreserved; patient PBMCs were collected before and after transplant. Comment on this clone: The antigen it recognizes is unknown. Base qualities are not recorded, but no much larger clone differs from it by a single base. Other DNA sequences in the sample encode the same CDR3.

The CDR3, from cysteine to phenylalanine, totals 16 residues. The sequence is cut down to CDR3 DNA, 48 bases in frame from base 1. The germline V and J ends show losses of 1 base and 3 bases respectively, and no gene match explains 4 bases of the junction. From the germline V gene, CDR1 is MGHDK and CDR2 is SYGVNS. For TCRbeta CDR3 sequencing, genomic DNA from the sorted cells was extracted using the QIAGEN DNeasy Blood and Tissue Kit. High-throughput TCRbeta CDR3 sequencing was carried out commercially through immunoSEQ, with PCR amplification with bias correction and internal controls included. In the source study's methods: Unique productive TCRbeta sequences were defined by CDR3 nucleotide sequence where primers matched, otherwise by CDR3 amino acid sequence with Vbeta and Jbeta genes. As a correction for sorting error, sequences shared between sorted populations at a frequency ratio of 2:1 or less were discarded, and the remaining shared sequences were assigned to the higher population. Donor-reactive sequences were defined as at least 5-fold expanded in CFSE-low cells versus unstimulated cells, with frequency of at least 0.01% in CFSE-low cells. Jensen-Shannon divergence, calculated on the top 100 TCRbeta sequences ranked by frequency, was used to quantify repertoire divergence. When a sample had multiple sequencing runs, each run was corrected for sorting error separately and the runs were then pooled. The source is immuneACCESS, and TCRdb retained only in-frame sequences with V and J called. Part of the clones is not carried over; for the studies checked, unresolved V genes explain less than half of this, and the remainder is unexplained. D and trimming come from the DNA, and the V and J calls and clone size come from that table. The table for this sample lists about 100,000 clones; under 95% of them were counted only once. In total, the top ten clones hold around 1.5% of the sample.

The clonotype was recovered from a human patient who received a combined kidney and bone marrow transplant. Post transplant, some T cells may arise from the graft donor. In this chain, TRBV25-1 is recombined with TRBJ1-4, with TRBD1 identical over 8 junction bases. The sample here was CD4+ T cells from blood (PBMCs), taken 12 months after the transplant. The CDR3 here reads CASSEWAQGANEKLFF. The sequenced DNA is TGTGCCAGCAGTGAATGGGCACAGGGGGCTAATGAAAAACTGTTTTTT.